This TCR beta chain was recovered during a study of pediatric ulcerative colitis. Assay: immunoSEQ multiplex PCR; the TCRdb copy retains only in-frame clones and omits some. Here the sample spans 40,000 to 60,000 clones, about 78% being singletons. Notes on this clone: Its antigen is unknown.

During colonoscopy, one to two rectal pinch biopsies were collected. The diagnostic colonoscopy in ulcerative colitis patients preceded any immunosuppressive treatment. There are 16 residues in the CDR3. Per germline, CDR1 SGHAT and CDR2 FQNNGV. Deletions cut 3 bases from V and 0 bases from J, with 13 bases between. Study-wide points: Rectal pinch biopsies may have included blood-derived T cells, especially in patients with overt colitis. Clonal expansions reduced rectal repertoire diversity in acute severe colitis.

This clonotype was obtained from a girl aged 5-17 years with moderate ulcerative colitis. The sample taken for sequencing was gut tissue. The chain recombines TRBV11-2 with TRBJ2-3; perhaps TRBD2 as D (6 bases). CDR3 loop: CASSFVIGGSTDTQYF. For the CDR3, the DNA is TGTGCCAGCAGCTTCGTCATCGGGGGTAGCACAGATACGCAGTATTTT.